Listed here are 14 T cell receptor beta chains from one sample, sequenced in a study of metastatic and nonmetastatic thyroid tumors. Patients had received no treatment of any kind before thyroid surgery. TCRdb re-called the PCR reads through MiXCR. This table has fewer than 40,000 clones, 15% to 20% appearing once. Sequencing input: blood. The source of these receptors is a female donor with papillary thyroid cancer or a benign thyroid nodule (not recorded which). Some clones in this sample may be carry-over from other donors' samples.

As regards this clone: Given the absence of the conserved phenylalanine or tryptophan at the CDR3 end, a read error is likely. The rearrangement joins TRBV20-1 to TRBJ1-2; D is unresolved. Germline lookup yields CDR1 DFQATT and CDR2 SNEGSKA (reference sequence). The CDR3 is 13 amino acids. The ends were cut back, 3 bases at V and 3 bases at J, with 11 bases in the middle. The CDR3 region is CSARGRTDYGYTS. CDR3 coding DNA: TGCAGTGCTAGGGGAAGGACGGACTATGGCTACACCTCC.

The sample holds many counts of this clone. The J gene is TRBJ1-2, the V gene TRBV5-6; tentatively, D is TRBD1 (5 bases). V gave up 4 bases and J gave up 2 bases, with 12 bases separating them. There are 14 residues in the CDR3. Germline CDR1 SGHDT, CDR2 YYEEEE. CDR3 residues: CASSPGISNYGYTF. The CDR3 DNA reads as TGTGCCAGCAGCCCAGGGATTTCGAACTATGGCTACACCTTC. The variable domain in full, with the rest retrieved from reference TRBV5-6 and TRBJ1-2, is DAGVTQSPTHLIKTRGQQVTLRCSPKSGHDTVSWYQQALGQGPQFIFQYYEEEERQRGNFPDRFSGHQFPNYSSELNVNALLLGDSALYLCASSPGISNYGYTFGSGTRLTVV.

This clone was detected ten times or more. J is TRBJ2-3 and V is TRBV2; TRBD2 is a possible D gene (5 bases). Germline V CDR1 and CDR2: SNHLY, FYNNEI. The CDR3 is 13 residues long. V gave up 9 bases and J gave up 3 bases, with 13 bases separating them. CDR3 nucleotide sequence: TGTGCCAGTCGGATGGAGGTAACAGATACGCAGTATTTT. This encodes CASRMEVTDTQYF.

This clone was observed many times. This CDR3 is CASSLFGAQETQYF. The CDR3 bases are TGTGCCAGCAGTTTATTTGGAGCCCAAGAGACCCAGTACTTC. The rearrangement joins TRBV27 to TRBJ2-5; D remains ambiguous. CDR1 and CDR2 from the germline V gene are MNHEY and SMNVEV (reference sequence). CDR3 size: 14 residues. Trimming removed 1 base at V and 1 base at J, with 7 bases between.

This clone is labeled as medium-sized. V usage is TRBV12-3 or TRBV12-4 and J usage is TRBJ2-7, with D tentatively TRBD1 (6 bases). Trimming cost V 4 bases and J 0 bases, with 10 bases left between them. The CDR3 runs 14 residues. This CDR3 reads CASSSGASSYEQYF. CDR3 sequence (DNA): TGTGCCAGCAGTTCAGGGGCAAGCTCCTACGAGCAGTACTTC.

About this clone: A clone one base away is much larger, so this may be a read error. The chain uses TRBV7-9 and TRBJ2-3; possibly TRBD1 or TRBD2 for D (5 bases each). Between the trimmed V and J ends, which lost 5 bases and 6 bases, there was a span of 12 bases. CDR3 length equals 13 residues. CDR1 SEHNR and CDR2 FQNEAQ come from the germline V gene (reference sequence). CDR3 in amino acids: CASSTDWGDTQYF. In nucleotides, the CDR3 is TGTGCCAGCAGCACAGACTGGGGGGATACGCAGTATTTT.

This clone was found many times. The V call is TRBV5-4, the J call TRBJ1-6; D unclear. The V gene's germline CDR1 is SGHNT and CDR2 YYREEE (reference sequence). The CDR3 is 15 residues long. With 6 bases removed from V and 4 bases from J, the gap between germline ends came to 14 bases. The CDR3 DNA is TGTGCCAGCACCGAATCCCCGGGGTATAATTCACCCCTCCACTTT. Amino acids: CASTESPGYNSPLHF.

In this sample, this clone turned up many times. The rearrangement joins TRBV20-1 to TRBJ2-5; 9 bases fit TRBD2. The CDR3 spans 14 residues. The germline CDR1 and CDR2 sequences are DFQATT and SNEGSKA (reference sequence). The DNA of the CDR3 is TGCAGCCCCCTTGCGGGAGGGGGGGAAGAGACCCAGTACTTC. It translates to CSPLAGGGEETQYF.

This clone was counted a few times. Since a much larger clone is just one base distant, this may be a read error. The chain links TRBV29-1 to TRBJ1-1, with a possible D match to TRBD1 (6 bases). The CDR3 runs to 13 residues. The V gene's germline CDR1 is SQVTM and CDR2 ANQGSEA. Trimming stripped 7 bases from V and 1 base from J, with 13 bases between. The CDR3 here is CSAWTVANTEAFF. The CDR3 coding sequence is TGCAGCGCCTGGACAGTAGCGAACACTGAAGCTTTCTTT.

Points on this clone: Sequence at one end of the junction differs from germline and may be a read error. The rearrangement uses TRBV20-1 and TRBJ1-1; 7 bases agree with TRBD1. CDR1 DFQATT and CDR2 SNEGSKA come from the germline V gene (reference sequence). CDR3 length: 15 amino acids. This CDR3 reads CGAGRGRDRNTEAFF. DNA for the CDR3: TGCGGTGCTGGAAGGGGAAGGGACAGGAACACTGAAGCTTTCTTT.

This clone showed up many times. The chain uses TRBV20-1 and TRBJ2-7; D unclear. CDR3 length: 13 residues. Trimming took off 5 bases at V and 2 bases at J, with 13 bases between the two ends. CDR1 is DFQATT and CDR2 is SNEGSKA in the germline V gene (reference sequence). The CDR3 DNA is TGCAGTGCTCTAGAGGACGGGCCCTACGAGCAGTACTTC. This codes for CSALEDGPYEQYF.

In this sample, this clone turned up many times. The V gene is TRBV7-2, the J gene TRBJ2-7; no clear D. The CDR3 length is 15 residues. Germline values: CDR1 SGHTA, CDR2 FQGNSA. Trimming stripped 1 base from V and 2 bases from J, with 12 bases between. CDR3 sequence: CASSLEMARTYEQYF. CDR3 bases: TGTGCCAGCAGCTTAGAAATGGCCAGGACCTACGAGCAGTACTTC.

The chain carries TRBV5-1 and TRBJ2-1; D is possibly TRBD1 (5 bases). V was pared by 4 bases and J by 7 bases, with 18 bases between. The germline V gene has CDR1 SGHRS and CDR2 YFSETQ. The CDR3 loop spans 15 amino acids. Here the CDR3 reads CASSERTSGLNEQFF. The CDR3 DNA follows: TGCGCCAGCAGCGAGAGGACATCAGGGTTAAATGAGCAGTTCTTC.

The table lists this clone with a few counts. V gene TRBV28 combines with J gene TRBJ2-7; 10 bases fit TRBD2. The V segment lost 7 bases and the J segment 3 bases; nucleotides outside the gene matches: 12. Germline V gene lookup returns CDR1 MDHEN and CDR2 SYDVKM. The CDR3 is 16 residues long. For the CDR3, the DNA is TGTGCCAGCATCCGCACTAGGACTAGCGGATACTACGAGCAGTACTTC. Its translation is CASIRTRTSGYYEQYF.